A selection of T cell receptor beta chains follows, all from one sample in a study of blood T cell repertoires in COVID-19. Profiling relied on immunoSEQ multiplex PCR, and the TCRdb table lists in-frame clones only, not all of them. Here the sample spans about 150,000 clones, about nine tenths being singletons. Specimen: peripheral blood. Receptors originate from an older woman with acute or convalescent COVID-19. CDR3s include the opening cysteine and the closing phenylalanine or tryptophan. A D gene is named only where the DNA matches it firmly. For some rows the clone size is stated as once, few or many, or as a class when expanded; others skip it.

clone_size: NA
d_call: NA
v_call: TRBV7-3
j_call: TRBJ1-1
cdr3_length: 12
cdr3_nt: TGTGCCAGCAGCTTTACTCCGGGTGAAGCTTTCTTT
cdr3_aa: CASSFTPGEAFF

clone_size: NA
d_call: NA
v_call: TRBV5-1
j_call: TRBJ2-6
cdr3_length: 16
cdr3_nt: TGCGCCAGCAGCTTGGATAGGAGCTCTGGGGCCAACGTCCTGACTTTC
cdr3_aa: CASSLDRSSGANVLTF

clone_size: NA
d_call: TRBD2
v_call: TRBV7-2
j_call: TRBJ2-1
cdr3_length: 15
cdr3_nt: TGTGCCAGCAGCTTAGCTTCCGGGACTAACAATGAGCAGTTCTTC
cdr3_aa: CASSLASGTNNEQFF

clone_size: NA
d_call: TRBD1
v_call: TRBV3-1/TRBV3-2
j_call: TRBJ2-1
cdr3_length: 14
cdr3_nt: TGTGCCAGCAGCCACGGACAGGGGTGGGATGAGCAGTTCTTC
cdr3_aa: CASSHGQGWDEQFF

clone_size: NA
d_call: TRBD1
v_call: TRBV3-1/TRBV3-2
j_call: TRBJ1-2
cdr3_length: 13
cdr3_nt: TGTGCCAGCAGCCCGATGTACAGGGGAGGCTACACCTTC
cdr3_aa: CASSPMYRGGYTF

clone_size: NA
d_call: TRBD1
v_call: TRBV29-1
j_call: TRBJ1-4
cdr3_length: 13
cdr3_nt: TGCAGCGTTGTGGGACAGGGGAATGAAAAACTGTTTTTT
cdr3_aa: CSVVGQGNEKLFF

clone_size: NA
d_call: NA
v_call: TRBV5-1
j_call: TRBJ2-5
cdr3_length: 13
cdr3_nt: TGCGCCAGCAGCTGGACTCAGACAGAGACCCAGTACTTC
cdr3_aa: CASSWTQTETQYF

clone_size: NA
d_call: NA
v_call: TRBV18
j_call: TRBJ2-2
cdr3_length: 16
cdr3_nt: TGTGCCAGCTCACCATTCAGGGGCCCGAACACCGGGGAGCTGTTTTTT
cdr3_aa: CASSPFRGPNTGELFF

clone_size: NA
d_call: NA
v_call: TRBV19
j_call: TRBJ1-5
cdr3_length: 15
cdr3_nt: TGTGCCAGTATTCCCCGGGGGTGGCCCAATCAGCCCCAGCATTTT
cdr3_aa: CASIPRGWPNQPQHF

clone_size: NA
d_call: TRBD2
v_call: TRBV10-3
j_call: TRBJ2-1
cdr3_length: 15
cdr3_nt: TGTGCCATCAGTGACGGTGGGGGGGCCTACAATGAGCAGTTCTTC
cdr3_aa: CAISDGGGAYNEQFF

clone_size: NA
d_call: TRBD1
v_call: TRBV3-1/TRBV3-2
j_call: TRBJ2-3
cdr3_length: 14
cdr3_nt: TGTGCCAGCAGCCGGGACAGTTTCACAGATACGCAGTATTTT
cdr3_aa: CASSRDSFTDTQYF

clone_size: NA
d_call: TRBD1
v_call: TRBV2
j_call: TRBJ1-4
cdr3_length: 15
cdr3_nt: TGTGCCAGCAGTCTAGGGGCAGGGGGCGGTGGGAAACTGTTTTTT
cdr3_aa: CASSLGAGGGGKLFF

clone_size: NA
d_call: TRBD1
v_call: TRBV9
j_call: TRBJ1-2
cdr3_length: 15
cdr3_nt: TGTGCCAGCAGCACCGGGGACAGGGGGCTTGGGGGCTACACCTTC
cdr3_aa: CASSTGDRGLGGYTF

clone_size: NA
d_call: TRBD1
v_call: TRBV5-8
j_call: TRBJ2-2
cdr3_length: 17
cdr3_nt: TGTGCCAGCAGCCCTAAGGGCAGGGGGTCTTTAACCGGGGAGCTGTTTTTT
cdr3_aa: CASSPKGRGSLTGELFF

clone_size: once
d_call: NA
v_call: TRBV20-1
j_call: TRBJ1-6
cdr3_length: 16
cdr3_nt: TGCAGTGCTAGTAAGCGGGTCATGGGCTATAATTCACCCCTCCACTTT
cdr3_aa: CSASKRVMGYNSPLHF

clone_size: NA
d_call: TRBD1
v_call: TRBV20-1
j_call: TRBJ2-5
cdr3_length: 11
cdr3_nt: TGCAGTGCTACCAGGGGGGAGACCCAGTACTTC
cdr3_aa: CSATRGETQYF

clone_size: NA
d_call: TRBD2
v_call: TRBV18
j_call: TRBJ2-5
cdr3_length: 16
cdr3_nt: TGTGCCAGCTCACCGGGGGTTAGCGGGTCTTTCGGGACCCAGTACTTC
cdr3_aa: CASSPGVSGSFGTQYF

clone_size: NA
d_call: NA
v_call: TRBV6-2/TRBV6-3
j_call: TRBJ1-5
cdr3_length: 16
cdr3_nt: TGTGCCAGCAGTTACTCAGGACAGAGGACCTATCAGCCCCAGCATTTT
cdr3_aa: CASSYSGQRTYQPQHF

clone_size: NA
d_call: NA
v_call: TRBV24-1
j_call: TRBJ1-4
cdr3_length: 12
cdr3_nt: TGTGCCACCGGGGCTAGATCCGGAGAACTGTTTTTT
cdr3_aa: CATGARSGELFF

clone_size: NA
d_call: NA
v_call: TRBV19
j_call: TRBJ1-6
cdr3_length: 15
cdr3_nt: TGTGCCAGTAGTCCCTGGACAGAAAATAATTCACCCCTCCACTTT
cdr3_aa: CASSPWTENNSPLHF

clone_size: NA
d_call: NA
v_call: TRBV5-1
j_call: TRBJ2-5
cdr3_length: 16
cdr3_nt: TGCGCCAGCAGCCGGACCCTGGCGGGGGCCCAAGAGACCCAGTACTTC
cdr3_aa: CASSRTLAGAQETQYF

clone_size: NA
d_call: NA
v_call: TRBV5-1
j_call: TRBJ2-5
cdr3_length: 13
cdr3_nt: TGCGCCAGCAGCCCGGGCCGGGGGGAGACCCAGTACTTC
cdr3_aa: CASSPGRGETQYF

clone_size: NA
d_call: NA
v_call: TRBV5-5
j_call: TRBJ2-1
cdr3_length: 19
cdr3_nt: TGTGCCAGCAGCTTGGCACTTTCAGGGTGGGCGAGCTCCTACAATGAGCAGTTCTTC
cdr3_aa: CASSLALSGWASSYNEQFF

clone_size: NA
d_call: NA
v_call: TRBV9
j_call: TRBJ1-5
cdr3_length: 12
cdr3_nt: TGTGCCAGCATTAATCAGGGCCAGCCCCAGCATTTT
cdr3_aa: CASINQGQPQHF

clone_size: NA
d_call: NA
v_call: TRBV20-1
j_call: TRBJ1-4
cdr3_length: 11
cdr3_nt: TGCAGTGCGGAGTTGGAGTGGAAACTGTTTTTT
cdr3_aa: CSAELEWKLFF

clone_size: NA
d_call: NA
v_call: TRBV2
j_call: TRBJ1-4
cdr3_length: 15
cdr3_nt: TGTGCCAGCAGAATAAGGAGGGGAAGTTCTGAAAAACTGTTTTTT
cdr3_aa: CASRIRRGSSEKLFF

clone_size: NA
d_call: NA
v_call: TRBV30
j_call: TRBJ1-2
cdr3_length: 15
cdr3_nt: TGTGCCTGGAGTCGAGGAGGGAGTTTCAACTATGGCTACACCTTC
cdr3_aa: CAWSRGGSFNYGYTF

clone_size: NA
d_call: TRBD1
v_call: TRBV11-3
j_call: TRBJ1-3
cdr3_length: 16
cdr3_nt: TGTGCCAGCAGCGGTCCGACAGGGGGCTCTGGAAACACCATATATTTT
cdr3_aa: CASSGPTGGSGNTIYF

clone_size: NA
d_call: TRBD1
v_call: TRBV18
j_call: TRBJ1-4
cdr3_length: 15
cdr3_nt: TGTGCCAGCTCACCATCGGGACAGGGAGGAGAAAAACTGTTTTTT
cdr3_aa: CASSPSGQGGEKLFF

clone_size: NA
d_call: NA
v_call: TRBV14
j_call: TRBJ2-5
cdr3_length: 15
cdr3_nt: TGTGCCAGCAGCCAAGATTCGAACACCGGGGAGACCCAGTACTTC
cdr3_aa: CASSQDSNTGETQYF

clone_size: NA
d_call: TRBD2
v_call: TRBV28
j_call: TRBJ2-5
cdr3_length: 15
cdr3_nt: TGTGCCAGCAGCCCAATGGGACTAGCCAGCGAGACCCAGTACTTC
cdr3_aa: CASSPMGLASETQYF

clone_size: few
d_call: TRBD1
v_call: TRBV3-1/TRBV3-2
j_call: TRBJ1-5
cdr3_length: 16
cdr3_nt: TGTGCCAGCAGCCAAGCCACAGGGGCCCCCAATCAGCCCCAGCATTTT
cdr3_aa: CASSQATGAPNQPQHF

clone_size: once
d_call: NA
v_call: TRBV7-9
j_call: TRBJ1-4
cdr3_length: 14
cdr3_nt: TGTGCCAGCAGCCCCACAGGGAGTAATGAAAAACTGTTTTTT
cdr3_aa: CASSPTGSNEKLFF

clone_size: once
d_call: TRBD1
v_call: TRBV29-1
j_call: TRBJ1-1
cdr3_length: 11
cdr3_nt: TGCAGCGCCGAGACAGGGGGTGAAGCTTTCTTT
cdr3_aa: CSAETGGEAFF

clone_size: once
d_call: NA
v_call: TRBV10-3
j_call: TRBJ1-2
cdr3_length: 14
cdr3_nt: TGTGCCATCAGTGAACAATTACAGGGCTATGGCTACACCTTC
cdr3_aa: CAISEQLQGYGYTF

clone_size: once
d_call: NA
v_call: TRBV19
j_call: TRBJ1-6
cdr3_length: 17
cdr3_nt: TGTGCCAGTAGTATAGGTACAGGGCGATCCTATAATTCACCCCTCCACTTT
cdr3_aa: CASSIGTGRSYNSPLHF

clone_size: NA
d_call: TRBD2
v_call: TRBV10-2
j_call: TRBJ2-1
cdr3_length: 17
cdr3_nt: TGCGCCAGCAGTGAAGGGGTACTAGCGGGGGGAGATAGTGAGCAGTTCTTC
cdr3_aa: CASSEGVLAGGDSEQFF

clone_size: NA
d_call: NA
v_call: TRBV5-4
j_call: TRBJ1-6
cdr3_length: 15
cdr3_nt: TGTGCCAGCAGAATGGCGGGAGGGCCGGGATCACCCCTCCACTTT
cdr3_aa: CASRMAGGPGSPLHF